The next 31 T cell receptor beta chains were all read from a single sample in a study of early T cells in non-severe SARS-CoV-2 infection. From the 5' RACE reads, TCRdb called clonotypes with MiXCR, one entry per CDR3 protein. The table includes about 83,000 distinct CDR3 sequences, over 9% detected once. Sequenced: whole blood. Receptor source: an adult who was a healthcare worker with PCR-confirmed SARS-CoV-2 infection or an uninfected control (not recorded which).

This clonotype was detected many times. This chain links TRBV24-1 with TRBJ2-1; tentative D call: TRBD1 (6 bases). CDR3 size: 15 residues. V lost 1 base, J lost 10 bases, and 16 bases lay in between. Germline V gives CDR1 KGHDR, CDR2 SFDVKD. CDR3 loop: CATSDFGQGSGEQFF. CDR3 bases: TGTGCCACCAGTGATTTTGGGCAGGGGTCCGGAGAGCAGTTCTTC.

This clonotype appeared many times. CDR3 sequence: CASSPDRGAREQYF. CDR3 coding DNA: TGTGCCAGCAGTCCCGACAGGGGCGCAAGGGAGCAGTACTTC. The chain combines TRBV11-2 with TRBJ2-7; 8 nucleotides match TRBD1. The CDR3 is 14 residues long. Unmatched junction bases numbered 11, after V lost 6 bases and J lost 7 bases. The germline V gene encodes CDR1 SGHAT and CDR2 FQNNGV.

This clonotype was seen at least ten times. The chain links TRBV11-3 to TRBJ2-5; no reliable D call. V was pared by 3 bases and J by 7 bases, with 12 bases between. CDR3 size: 13 residues. In germline, CDR1 is SGHNT, CDR2 YENEEA. CDR3 sequence (DNA): TGTGCCAGCAGCTTCACGAGTAAGGGGACCCAGTACTTC. Amino acid sequence: CASSFTSKGTQYF.

The chain combines TRBV6-2 or TRBV6-3 with TRBJ1-2, with D unresolved. Between the trimmed V and J ends, which lost 2 bases and 4 bases, there was a span of 14 bases. CDR1 MNHEY and CDR2 SVGEGT come from the germline V gene. The CDR3 covers 15 residues. CDR3 loop: CASSYAPIRSYGYTF. CDR3 bases: TGTGCCAGCAGTTACGCGCCGATTCGGAGCTATGGCTACACCTTC.

This clonotype was seen repeatedly, ten times or more. The DNA for the CDR3 is TGTGCCACCAGTCGGCCGGGCGCAGATACGCAGTATTTT. Translating gives CATSRPGADTQYF. The V call is TRBV24-1, the J call TRBJ2-3, with unresolved D. This CDR3 is 13 amino acids long. CDR1 is KGHDR, CDR2 SFDVKD, per germline. The V end lost 6 bases, the J end lost 4 bases, and 10 bases lay between the germline ends.

The chain joins TRBV6-2 or TRBV6-3 to TRBJ2-1, with TRBD1 identical over 8 bases. Germline-derived CDR1 and CDR2 are MNHEY and SVGEGT. Germline trimming cut 3 bases from V and 8 bases from J; bases unmatched to any gene: 12. The CDR3 contains 16 residues. CDR3 in amino acids: CASSYRRTGRTDEQFF. CDR3 DNA sequence: TGTGCCAGCAGTTATCGCAGGACAGGGAGGACGGATGAGCAGTTCTTC.

As to this clonotype: A much more abundant neighbour one base away suggests this may be a read error. The chain is built from TRBV5-6 and TRBJ1-1, with TRBD1 matching 7 bases. The germline CDR1 and CDR2 sequences are SGHDT and YYEEEE. The CDR3 consists of 14 residues. In DNA form, the CDR3 reads TGTGTCAGCAGCTTGGTAAACAGGGGAACTGAAGCTTTCTTT. It is translated as CVSSLVNRGTEAFF.

V is TRBV9 and J is TRBJ2-1; no reliable D call. The CDR3 spans 14 residues. The V and J ends lost 0 bases and 6 bases respectively, with 10 bases between them. Germline values: CDR1 SGDLS, CDR2 YYNGEE. The CDR3 is CASSVGVETNEQFF. The CDR3 nucleotides are TGTGCCAGCAGCGTAGGGGTTGAGACCAATGAGCAGTTCTTC.

This chain joins TRBV27 and TRBJ2-3, with 7 bases that match TRBD2. The V gene end was trimmed by 8 bases and the J gene end by 2 bases; junction bases not matched to a gene: 7. This CDR3 comprises 14 residues. Germline values: CDR1 MNHEY, CDR2 SMNVEV (reference sequence). DNA for the CDR3: TGTGCCAGCCAAGGTACTAGCGACACAGATACGCAGTATTTT. Translated: CASQGTSDTDTQYF.

The rearrangement uses TRBV5-1 and TRBJ1-4; TRBD1 is a possible D gene (6 bases). V lost 4 bases to trimming and J lost 7 bases, with 11 bases between them. Per the germline V gene, CDR1 is SGHRS and CDR2 is YFSETQ. The CDR3 is made up of 13 amino acids. CDR3 amino acids: CASSGGNGEKLFF. The CDR3 nucleotides are TGCGCCAGCAGCGGGGGCAATGGTGAAAAACTGTTTTTT.

This clonotype showed up many times. The chain joins TRBV10-3 to TRBJ2-3; perhaps TRBD2 as D (6 bases). Per the germline V gene, CDR1 is ENHRY and CDR2 is SYGVKD. CDR3 length equals 13 residues. The V end was cut by 6 bases, the J end by 3 bases, with 10 bases between. The CDR3: CAIREGGTDTQYF. Here the CDR3 DNA reads TGTGCCATCAGGGAGGGAGGAACAGATACGCAGTATTTT.

The chain joins TRBV15 to TRBJ2-3; possible D gene TRBD1, 5 bases. Germline V CDR1 and CDR2: LNHNV, YYDKDF (reference sequence). The V end was cut by 0 bases, the J end by 2 bases, with 9 bases between. This CDR3 comprises 15 residues. The chain's CDR3 is CATSREGLSTDTQYF. The CDR3, as DNA: TGTGCCACCAGCAGAGAGGGGCTTTCCACAGATACGCAGTATTTT. Using reference TRBV15 and TRBJ2-3 for the parts outside the CDR3, the full variable domain is DAMVIQNPRYQVTQFGKPVTLSCSQTLNHNVMYWYQQKSSQAPKLLFHYYDKDFNNEADTPDNFQSRRPNTSFCFLDIRSPGLGDTAMYLCATSREGLSTDTQYFGPGTRLTVL.

This clonotype was counted a few times. The rearrangement uses TRBV6-2 or TRBV6-3 and TRBJ1-4; possibly TRBD1 for D (5 bases). Germline loops: CDR1 MNHEY, CDR2 SVGEGT. This CDR3 has 15 residues. Trimming took off 6 bases at V and 3 bases at J, with 14 bases between the two ends. CDR3 bases: TGTGCCAGCAGCCTAGACTCGACAGCTAATGAAAAACTGTTTTTT. This gives the protein CASSLDSTANEKLFF.

This clonotype was recorded a few times. V usage is TRBV9 and J usage is TRBJ2-7; 14 bases align to TRBD2. There are 17 residues in the CDR3. V lost 0 bases and J lost 4; bases outside the gene matches: 6. Germline V gene lookup returns CDR1 SGDLS and CDR2 YYNGEE. CDR3 in amino acids: CASSVGGLAGVMYEQYF. DNA of the CDR3: TGTGCCAGCAGCGTAGGGGGACTAGCGGGAGTGATGTACGAGCAGTACTTC.

J is TRBJ2-7 and V is TRBV12-3 or TRBV12-4; no clear D. V shed 8 bases and J shed 0 bases, with 8 bases lying between them. The length of the CDR3 is 12 residues. The CDR3 region is CASSEHSYEQYF. The DNA for the CDR3 is TGTGCCAGCTCAGAGCACTCCTACGAGCAGTACTTC.

A few counts support this clonotype. The chain combines TRBV7-9 with TRBJ2-1, with D possibly called TRBD1 or TRBD2 (5 bases each). Germline V gives CDR1 SEHNR, CDR2 FQNEAQ (reference sequence). Trimming removed 3 bases at V and 5 bases at J, with 14 bases between. The length of the CDR3 is 15 residues. CDR3 sequence reads: CASSFTGPGDNEQFF. CDR3 DNA sequence: TGTGCCAGCAGCTTCACGGGACCCGGGGACAATGAGCAGTTCTTC.

This clonotype was counted only a few times. The rearrangement joins TRBV5-1 to TRBJ2-7; D possibly matches TRBD1 or TRBD2 (6 bases each). This CDR3 has 15 residues. In germline, CDR1 is SGHRS, CDR2 YFSETQ. Trimming took off 6 bases at V and 0 bases at J, with 16 bases between the two ends. CDR3 loop: CASTPGASSSYEQYF. The DNA of the CDR3 is TGCGCCAGCACCCCGGGGGCTTCCAGCTCCTACGAGCAGTACTTC.

In its sample, this clonotype was seen many times. This chain links TRBV4-2 with TRBJ2-7; 10 nucleotides agree with TRBD2. The germline CDR1 and CDR2 sequences are LGHNA and YNFKEQ. The CDR3 spans 16 residues. The junction had 6 bases not matched to a gene; V was cut back by 0 bases and J by 4 bases. The CDR3 DNA is TGTGCCAGCAGCCAAGATCCGCTAGCGGGAGTATACGAGCAGTACTTC. Protein product: CASSQDPLAGVYEQYF.

In this sample, this clonotype turned up many times. V and J are TRBV20-1 and TRBJ1-6, with TRBD1 as a possible D gene (5 bases). The V end was cut by 0 bases, the J end by 6 bases, with 12 bases between. The CDR3 runs 15 residues. Per germline, CDR1 DFQATT and CDR2 SNEGSKA (reference sequence). DNA of the CDR3: TGCAGTGCTAGAGAGTCTTCAGGGATTAATTCACCCCTCCACTTT. Its protein is CSARESSGINSPLHF.

This clonotype came up a few times. This rearrangement joins TRBV29-1 to TRBJ2-3; 11 bases match TRBD2. This CDR3 comprises 16 residues. The trim removed 4 bases at V and 4 bases at J, leaving 10 bases unmatched. Germline V gene sequence: CDR1 SQVTM, CDR2 ANQGSEA. CDR3: CSVALFLAGGSDTQYF. Written as DNA, the CDR3 is TGCAGCGTTGCCTTGTTCCTAGCGGGAGGATCAGATACGCAGTATTTT.

This clonotype was counted ten times or more. J is TRBJ1-2 and V is TRBV20-1; a weak D match, TRBD1 (6 bases). The CDR3 loop spans 13 amino acids. V was trimmed by 4 bases and J by 5 bases, leaving 14 bases between them. Germline V lookup: CDR1 DFQATT, CDR2 SNEGSKA (reference sequence). CDR3 region: CSANRARGYGYTF. In nucleotides, the CDR3 is TGCAGTGCTAATCGGGCCAGGGGATATGGCTACACCTTC.

This clonotype appeared a few times. The rearrangement uses TRBV7-2 and TRBJ2-3; tentatively, D is TRBD2 (6 bases). V was clipped by 10 bases and J by 3 bases, with 20 bases between them. The CDR3 has 15 amino acids. CDR1 SGHTA and CDR2 FQGNSA come from the germline V gene. CDR3 bases: TGTGCCACCACCCAAAACGGGAGAAGGACAGATACGCAGTATTTT. Protein product: CATTQNGRRTDTQYF.

The sample holds a few counts of this clonotype. V is TRBV12-3 or TRBV12-4 and J is TRBJ2-1; D perhaps matches TRBD2 (6 bases). The V end was cut by 8 bases, the J end by 0 bases, with 17 bases between. The CDR3 totals 16 residues. The CDR3 coding sequence is TGTGCCAGCGGCCTCCGGGGACTCGTCTCCTACAATGAGCAGTTCTTC. It translates to CASGLRGLVSYNEQFF.

CDR3 in amino acids: CSAVDPRRITNTEAFF. The CDR3 DNA is TGCAGTGCTGTTGATCCCAGACGGATAACGAACACTGAAGCTTTCTTT. The chain carries TRBV20-1 and TRBJ1-1; no definite D call. There are 16 residues in the CDR3. Germline CDR1 and CDR2: DFQATT and SNEGSKA (reference sequence). V shed 5 bases and J shed 1 base, with 20 bases lying between them.

V gene TRBV3-1 combines with J gene TRBJ2-5; no reliable D call. There are 12 residues in the CDR3. CDR1 and CDR2 from the germline V gene are LGHDT and YNNKEL (reference sequence). V lost 1 base, J lost 4 bases, and 4 bases lay in between. CDR3 sequence: CASSQVTETQYF. DNA for the CDR3: TGTGCCAGCAGCCAAGTCACAGAGACCCAGTACTTC.

With respect to this clonotype: At one of its ends the junction is not consistent with the germline gene, which may arise from a read error. This chain connects TRBV14 to TRBJ1-5, with 9 bases fitting TRBD1. The CDR3 length is 14 residues. Germline assignment: CDR1 SGHDN and CDR2 FVKESK. The CDR3 region is CASSYGTGNQLQHF. For the CDR3, the DNA is TGTGCCAGCAGTTACGGGACAGGGAATCAGCTCCAGCATTTT. Using reference TRBV14 and TRBJ1-5 for the parts outside the CDR3, the full variable domain is EAGVTQFPSHSVIEKGQTVTLRCDPISGHDNLYWYRRVMGKEIKFLLHFVKESKQDESGMPNNRFLAERTGGTYSTLKVQPAELEDSGVYFCASSYGTGNQLQHFGDGTRLSIL.

In this sample, this clonotype turned up a few times. V usage is TRBV3-1 and J usage is TRBJ2-7; D is ambiguous. Germline V CDR1 and CDR2: LGHDT, YNNKEL (reference sequence). The CDR3 is 13 residues long. The V end lost 5 bases, the J end lost 7 bases, and 15 bases lay between the germline ends. CDR3 sequence: CASSKLRLGEQYF. Here the CDR3 DNA reads TGTGCCAGCAGCAAACTTCGACTCGGGGAGCAGTACTTC.

Only a few counts were recorded for this clonotype. V usage is TRBV6-5 and J usage is TRBJ2-6; 8 bases agree with TRBD2. The CDR3 extends over 17 amino acids. Germline-derived CDR1 and CDR2 are MNHEY and SVGAGI. Germline trimming cut 6 bases from V and 1 base from J; bases unmatched to any gene: 8. CDR3 nucleotides: TGTGCCAGCAGCCTTTCCCCGGGGGGGTCTGGGGCCAACGTCCTGACTTTC. This encodes CASSLSPGGSGANVLTF.

This clonotype has a count of ten or more. The V and J genes are TRBV4-1 and TRBJ1-5; D unresolved. Germline loops: CDR1 MGHRA, CDR2 YSYEKL. V dropped 0 bases and J dropped 3 bases, with 9 bases sitting between them. The CDR3 consists of 15 residues. CDR3 nucleotides: TGCGCCAGCAGCCAAGATATGACTACCAATCAGCCCCAGCATTTT. Protein sequence: CASSQDMTTNQPQHF.

As DNA, the CDR3 is TGTGCCAGCAGCCAAGATTGGCGGGGACAAGAGACCCAGTACTTC. Protein sequence: CASSQDWRGQETQYF. The chain is built from TRBV3-1 and TRBJ2-5, with D possibly being TRBD2 (6 bases). Trimming shortened V by 0 bases and J by 2 bases, and 10 bases separated the two germline ends. CDR3 length equals 15 residues. Germline values: CDR1 LGHDT, CDR2 YNNKEL (reference sequence).

The chain carries TRBV19 and TRBJ2-5; D remains ambiguous. V was trimmed by 2 bases and J by 2 bases, leaving 6 bases between them. Germline V lookup: CDR1 LNHDA, CDR2 SQIVND (reference sequence). The CDR3 length is 13 residues. Written as DNA, the CDR3 is TGTGCCAGTAGTATACGACGGCAAGAGACCCAGTACTTC. Translated: CASSIRRQETQYF.